Reported below is one T cell receptor (beta chain). CDR3 length equals 14 residues. CDR1 SQVTM and CDR2 ANQGSEA come from the germline V gene. V lost 0 bases, J lost 6 bases, and 15 bases lay in between. Using a J-beta primer mix together with a sample-barcoded 5' primer, a second PCR was run for about 7 to 12 cycles. TCRdb reanalysed the 5' RACE reads using MiXCR and keeps one entry per CDR3 protein. The sample includes over 750,000 distinct CDR3 sequences, approximately 25% of them seen just once. The data are from a study of blood T cells in healthy people across ages. Healthy Caucasian individuals from Russia aged roughly 6 to 90 were enrolled as donors. This sample also appeared in a second study, on T cells of mothers and their children.

J is TRBJ2-7 and V is TRBV29-1, with D tentatively TRBD1 (7 bases). This TCR was recovered from a boy between 10 and 17 years old in good health. The sequencing sample was made of blood. CDR3 sequence: CSVEDSAGGTEQYF. CDR3 coding DNA: TGCAGCGTTGAAGATAGTGCAGGGGGGACCGAGCAGTACTTC.